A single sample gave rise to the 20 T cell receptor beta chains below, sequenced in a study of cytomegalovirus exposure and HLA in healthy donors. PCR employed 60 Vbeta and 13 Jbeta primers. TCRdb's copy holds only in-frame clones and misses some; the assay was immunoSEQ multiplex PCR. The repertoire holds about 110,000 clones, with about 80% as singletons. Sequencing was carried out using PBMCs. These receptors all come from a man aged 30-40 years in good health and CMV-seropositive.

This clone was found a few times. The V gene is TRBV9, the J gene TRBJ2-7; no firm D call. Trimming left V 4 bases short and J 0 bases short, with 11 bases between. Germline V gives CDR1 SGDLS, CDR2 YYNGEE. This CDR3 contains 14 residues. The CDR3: CASSPVPSSYEQYF. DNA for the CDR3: TGTGCCAGCAGCCCCGTACCGAGCTCCTACGAGCAGTACTTC.

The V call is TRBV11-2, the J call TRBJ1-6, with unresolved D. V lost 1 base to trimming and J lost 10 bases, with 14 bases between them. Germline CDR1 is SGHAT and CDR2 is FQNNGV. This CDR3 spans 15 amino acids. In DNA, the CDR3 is TGTGCCAGCAGCTTAGCCCCCGAGGGCAACTCACCCCTCCACTTT. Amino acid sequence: CASSLAPEGNSPLHF.

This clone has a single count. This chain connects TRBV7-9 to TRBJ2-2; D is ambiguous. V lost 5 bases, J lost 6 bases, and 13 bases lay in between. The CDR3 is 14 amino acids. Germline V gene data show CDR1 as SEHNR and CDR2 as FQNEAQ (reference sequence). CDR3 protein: CASSPAREAGELFF. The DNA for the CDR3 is TGTGCCAGCAGCCCCGCCCGAGAAGCCGGGGAGCTGTTTTTT.

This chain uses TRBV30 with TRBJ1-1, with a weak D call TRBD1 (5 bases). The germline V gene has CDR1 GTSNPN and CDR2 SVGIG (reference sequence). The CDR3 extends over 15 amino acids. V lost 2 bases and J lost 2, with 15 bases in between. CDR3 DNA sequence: TGTGCCTGGAGTTGGACAACCTCCATAAACACTGAAGCTTTCTTT. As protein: CAWSWTTSINTEAFF.

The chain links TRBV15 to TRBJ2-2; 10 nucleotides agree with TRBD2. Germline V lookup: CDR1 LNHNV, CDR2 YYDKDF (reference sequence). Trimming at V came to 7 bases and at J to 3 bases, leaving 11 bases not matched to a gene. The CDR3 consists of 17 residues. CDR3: CATIQRGGQIDTGELFF. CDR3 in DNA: TGTGCCACCATCCAGCGGGGGGGCCAGATTGACACCGGGGAGCTGTTTTTT.

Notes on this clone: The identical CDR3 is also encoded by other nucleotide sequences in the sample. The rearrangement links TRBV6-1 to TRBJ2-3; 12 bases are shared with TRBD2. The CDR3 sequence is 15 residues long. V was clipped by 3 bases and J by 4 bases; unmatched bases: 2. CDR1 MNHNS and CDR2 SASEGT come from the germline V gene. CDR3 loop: CASSETSGGADTQYF. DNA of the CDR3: TGTGCCAGCAGTGAGACTAGCGGGGGCGCAGATACGCAGTATTTT.

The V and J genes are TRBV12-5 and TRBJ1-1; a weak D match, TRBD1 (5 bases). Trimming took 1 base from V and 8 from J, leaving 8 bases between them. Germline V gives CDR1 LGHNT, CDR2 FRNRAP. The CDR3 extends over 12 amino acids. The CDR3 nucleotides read TGTGCTAGTGGTTTGGATCAGGGAGAAGCTTTCTTT. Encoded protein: CASGLDQGEAFF.

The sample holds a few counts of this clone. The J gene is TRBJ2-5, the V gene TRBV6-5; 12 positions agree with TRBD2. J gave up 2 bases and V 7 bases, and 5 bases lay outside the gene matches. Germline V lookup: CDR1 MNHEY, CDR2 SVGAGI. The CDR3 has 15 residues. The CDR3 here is CASTSGGAEQETQYF. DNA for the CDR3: TGTGCCAGCACTAGCGGGGGGGCCGAGCAAGAGACCCAGTACTTC.

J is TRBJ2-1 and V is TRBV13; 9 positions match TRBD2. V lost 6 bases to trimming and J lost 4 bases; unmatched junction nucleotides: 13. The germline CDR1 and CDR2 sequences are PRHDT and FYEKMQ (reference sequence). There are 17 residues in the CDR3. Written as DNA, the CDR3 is TGTGCCAGCAGTCTCCTCAATAGCGGGGGACCTTACAATGAGCAGTTCTTC. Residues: CASSLLNSGGPYNEQFF.

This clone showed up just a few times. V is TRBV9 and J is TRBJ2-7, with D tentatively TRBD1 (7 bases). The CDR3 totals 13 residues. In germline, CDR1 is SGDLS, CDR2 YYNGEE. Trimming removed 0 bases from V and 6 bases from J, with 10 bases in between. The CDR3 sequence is CASSVDQGGEQYF. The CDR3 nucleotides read TGTGCCAGCAGCGTAGATCAGGGGGGCGAGCAGTACTTC.

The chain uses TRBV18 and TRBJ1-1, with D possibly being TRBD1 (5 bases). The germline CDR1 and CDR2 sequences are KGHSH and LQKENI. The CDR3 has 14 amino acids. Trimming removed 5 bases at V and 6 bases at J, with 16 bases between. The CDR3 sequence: CASSSQGDGPEAFF. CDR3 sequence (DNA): TGTGCCAGCTCATCGCAGGGTGATGGGCCTGAAGCTTTCTTT.

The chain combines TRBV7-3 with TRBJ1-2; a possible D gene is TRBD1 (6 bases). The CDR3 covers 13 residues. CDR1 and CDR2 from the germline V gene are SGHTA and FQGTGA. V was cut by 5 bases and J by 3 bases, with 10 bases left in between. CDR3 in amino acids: CASSNYRDYGYTF. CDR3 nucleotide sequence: TGTGCCAGCAGCAACTACAGGGACTATGGCTACACCTTC.

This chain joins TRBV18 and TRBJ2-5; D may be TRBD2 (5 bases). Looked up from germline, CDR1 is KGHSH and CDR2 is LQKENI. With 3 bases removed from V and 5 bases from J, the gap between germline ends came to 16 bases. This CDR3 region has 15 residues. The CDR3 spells CASSPRGLLLETQYF. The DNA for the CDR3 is TGTGCCAGCTCACCCCGGGGTCTCCTCCTGGAGACCCAGTACTTC.

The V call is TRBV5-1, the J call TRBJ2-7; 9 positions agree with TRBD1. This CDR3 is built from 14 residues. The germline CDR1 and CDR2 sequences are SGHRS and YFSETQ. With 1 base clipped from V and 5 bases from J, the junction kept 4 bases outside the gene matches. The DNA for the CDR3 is TGCGCCAGCAGCTTGAGTTGGACAGGGGACGAGCAGTACTTC. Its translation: CASSLSWTGDEQYF. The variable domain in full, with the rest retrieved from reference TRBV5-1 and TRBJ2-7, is KAGVTQTPRYLIKTRGQQVTLSCSPISGHRSVSWYQQTPGQGLQFLFEYFSETQRNKGNFPGRFSGRQFSNSRSEMNVSTLELGDSALYLCASSLSWTGDEQYFGPGTRLTVT.

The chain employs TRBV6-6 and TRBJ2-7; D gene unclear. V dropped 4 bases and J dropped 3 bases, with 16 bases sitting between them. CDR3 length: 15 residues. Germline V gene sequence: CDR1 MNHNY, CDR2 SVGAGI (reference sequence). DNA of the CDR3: TGTGCCAGCAGTTCGCCAGAGAGAGGTAGCTACGAGCAGTACTTC. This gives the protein CASSSPERGSYEQYF.

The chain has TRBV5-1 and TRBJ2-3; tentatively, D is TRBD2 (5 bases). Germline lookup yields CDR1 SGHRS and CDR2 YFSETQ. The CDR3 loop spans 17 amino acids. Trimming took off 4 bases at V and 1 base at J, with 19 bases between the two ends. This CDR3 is CASSRLPRTRGTDTQYF. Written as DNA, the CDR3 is TGCGCCAGCAGCCGTTTGCCCCGGACTCGCGGCACAGATACGCAGTATTTT. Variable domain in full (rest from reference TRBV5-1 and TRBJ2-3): KAGVTQTPRYLIKTRGQQVTLSCSPISGHRSVSWYQQTPGQGLQFLFEYFSETQRNKGNFPGRFSGRQFSNSRSEMNVSTLELGDSALYLCASSRLPRTRGTDTQYFGPGTRLTVL.

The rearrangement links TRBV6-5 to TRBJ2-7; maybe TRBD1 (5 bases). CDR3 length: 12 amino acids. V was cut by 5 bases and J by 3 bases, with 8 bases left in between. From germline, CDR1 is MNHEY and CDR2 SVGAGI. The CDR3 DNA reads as TGTGCCAGCAGTGGTAGGGGCTACGAGCAGTACTTC. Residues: CASSGRGYEQYF.

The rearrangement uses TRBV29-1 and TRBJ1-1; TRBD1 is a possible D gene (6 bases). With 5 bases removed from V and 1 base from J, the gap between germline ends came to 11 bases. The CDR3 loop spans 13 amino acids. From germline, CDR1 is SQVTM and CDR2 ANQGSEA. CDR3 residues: CSVRTGSNTEAFF. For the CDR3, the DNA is TGCAGCGTTCGAACAGGGTCGAACACTGAAGCTTTCTTT.

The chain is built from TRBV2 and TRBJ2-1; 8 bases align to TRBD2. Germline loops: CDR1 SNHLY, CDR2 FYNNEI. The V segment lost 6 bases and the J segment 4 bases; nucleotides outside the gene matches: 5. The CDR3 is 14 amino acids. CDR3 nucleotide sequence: TGTGCCAGCAGACTCGGCGGGGGGTACAATGAGCAGTTCTTC. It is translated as CASRLGGGYNEQFF.

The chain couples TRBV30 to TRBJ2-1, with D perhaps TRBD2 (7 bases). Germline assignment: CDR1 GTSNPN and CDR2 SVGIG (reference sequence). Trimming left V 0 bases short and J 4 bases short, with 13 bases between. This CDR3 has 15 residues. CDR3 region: CAWSVLGGPYNEQFF. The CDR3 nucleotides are TGTGCCTGGAGTGTACTCGGGGGGCCTTACAATGAGCAGTTCTTC.